This T cell receptor (beta chain) was retrieved from a study of OX40 agonist ivuxolimab in advanced cancers. Looking at the study overall: Three patients, one with hepatocellular carcinoma and two with cutaneous melanoma, responded partially.

Libraries were prepared by immunoSEQ multiplex PCR; TCRdb keeps only in-frame clonotypes and omits some of them. The data contain 55,000 to 85,000 clones, 70% to 90% of them seen just once; the ten biggest clones take up about 1.3%. The V gene's germline CDR1 is SEHNR and CDR2 FQNEAQ (reference sequence). CDR3 length: 18 amino acids. V was pared by 3 bases and J by 6 bases, with 21 bases between. This clone was detected only a few times. As yet, its antigen is unknown. Overall study results and limits: Part of the nonresponder group also had normalized T-cell clonal expansion that was low. Expanded clones belonging to CD8+ T cells outnumbered, on average, those of CD4+.

The sequence was collected from an adult with an advanced solid tumor such as melanoma, head and neck, liver or kidney cancer. The sequencing here drew on CD4+ or CD8+ T cells sorted from blood, taken in a trial of the OX40 agonist ivuxolimab. This chain links TRBV7-9 with TRBJ1-6, with no clear D. CDR3 nucleotide sequence: TGTGCCAGCAGCTTGACCCCCCCCACTTTGATCGGTAATTCACCCCTCCACTTT. It translates to CASSLTPPTLIGNSPLHF.